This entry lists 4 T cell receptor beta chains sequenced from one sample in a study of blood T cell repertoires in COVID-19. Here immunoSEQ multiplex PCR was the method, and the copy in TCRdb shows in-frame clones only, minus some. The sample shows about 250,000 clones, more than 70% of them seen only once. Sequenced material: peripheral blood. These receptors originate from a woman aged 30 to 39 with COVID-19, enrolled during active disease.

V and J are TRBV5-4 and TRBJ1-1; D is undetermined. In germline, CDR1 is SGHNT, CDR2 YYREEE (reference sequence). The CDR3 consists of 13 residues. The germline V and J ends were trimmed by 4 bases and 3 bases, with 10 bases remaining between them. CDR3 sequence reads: CASSLGSYTEAFF. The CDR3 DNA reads TGTGCCAGCAGCCTCGGGAGTTACACTGAAGCTTTCTTT.

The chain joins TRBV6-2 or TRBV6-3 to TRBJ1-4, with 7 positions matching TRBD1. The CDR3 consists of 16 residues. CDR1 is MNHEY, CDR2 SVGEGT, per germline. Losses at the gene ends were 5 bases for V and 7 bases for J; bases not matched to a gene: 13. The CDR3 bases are TGTGCCAGCAGTCCCGGACAGGCCGCAGGAGGTGAAAAACTGTTTTTT. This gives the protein CASSPGQAAGGEKLFF.

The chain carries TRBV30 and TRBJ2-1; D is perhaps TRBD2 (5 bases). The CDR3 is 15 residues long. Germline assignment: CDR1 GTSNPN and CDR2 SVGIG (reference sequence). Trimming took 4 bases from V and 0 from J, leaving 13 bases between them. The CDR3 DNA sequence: TGTGCCTGGACGGAACGGGCGGGCTCCTACAATGAGCAGTTCTTC. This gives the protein CAWTERAGSYNEQFF. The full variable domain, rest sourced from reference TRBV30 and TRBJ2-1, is SQTIHQWPATLVQPVGSPLSLECTVEGTSNPNLYWYRQAAGRGLQLLFYSVGIGQISSEVPQNLSASRPQDRQFILSSKKLLLSDSGFYLCAWTERAGSYNEQFFGPGTRLTVL.

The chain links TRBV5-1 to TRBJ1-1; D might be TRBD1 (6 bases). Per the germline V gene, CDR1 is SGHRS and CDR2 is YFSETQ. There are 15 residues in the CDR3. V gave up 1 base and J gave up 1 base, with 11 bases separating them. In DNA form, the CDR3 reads TGCGCCAGCAGCTTGTTATCGACAGGGAACACTGAAGCTTTCTTT. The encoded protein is CASSLLSTGNTEAFF.